A selection of T cell receptor beta chains follows, all from one sample in a study of T-cell memory formation after mild COVID-19. TCRdb ran MiXCR on the 5' RACE reads and lists one entry per CDR3 protein. This table has roughly 620,000 distinct CDR3 sequences, around 17% appearing once. What was sequenced was PBMCs or a T cell subset sorted from them (not recorded which). These TCRs come from an adult woman who had mild COVID-19 (a few samples of this study predate the infection). Cell type and time point are not known. Each CDR3 is given with its conserved first and last residue.

TRBJ2-1 | TRBV11-2 | CASSLGEREDTDYEQFF
TRBJ1-3 | TRBV12-3/TRBV12-4 | CASSGTGSGNTIYF
TRBJ2-1 | TRBV11-2 | CASSLISGRGNEQFF
TRBJ2-1 | TRBV4-1 | CASSQGGTSWGEQFF
TRBJ2-7 | TRBV9 | CASSVASSYYEQYF
TRBJ2-2 | TRBV6-2/TRBV6-3 | CASSFPGTGVTGELFF
TRBJ1-2 | TRBV12-3/TRBV12-4 | CASSSWTARGGYTF
TRBJ2-3 | TRBV21-1 | CASSKASTDTQYF
TRBJ2-2 | TRBV5-1 | CASSWEGQHTGELFF
TRBJ2-7 | TRBV10-3 | CAISSGFGYEQYF
TRBJ1-1 | TRBV5-1 | CASSWGQWVQNPEAFF
TRBJ2-2 | TRBV6-5 | CASSRQDGYTGELFF
TRBJ2-1 | TRBV7-2 | CASSLAGSLVYNEQFF
TRBJ2-2 | TRBV13 | CASSLEEAGELFF
TRBJ1-1 | TRBV30 | CAWSPLGAEAFF
TRBJ1-6 | TRBV3-1 | CASSPRARSPLHF
TRBJ2-5 | TRBV5-1 | CASSYRVGAETQYF
TRBJ2-7 | TRBV7-2 | CASSLSYGGGSEQYF
TRBJ2-7 | TRBV6-1 | CASSEMGGGPYEQYF
TRBJ2-7 | TRBV7-8 | CASSLAEGQEVYEQYF
TRBJ1-1 | TRBV15 | CATSRDPFDRVGTEAFF
TRBJ1-2 | TRBV24-1 | CATSDEEGYTF
TRBJ2-1 | TRBV11-2 | CASSFEGWDNEQFF
TRBJ1-2 | TRBV5-1 | CASSVGRGNYGYTF
TRBJ2-7 | TRBV15 | CATSRDSPYEQYF
TRBJ2-3 | TRBV10-3 | CAISEPLAGGPSDTQYF
TRBJ2-7 | TRBV12-3/TRBV12-4 | CASSLGTRSLTTEQYF
TRBJ2-7 | TRBV7-8 | CASSLSHRLEQYF
TRBJ1-1 | TRBV20-1 | CSADGGHMNTEAFF
TRBJ2-4 | TRBV2 | CASSEPPGLAGEVPNF
TRBJ2-1 | TRBV24-1 | CATSDHDHSGNEQFF
TRBJ2-1 | TRBV13 | CASSQYTGNYNEQFF
TRBJ2-1 | TRBV24-1 | CATSESGLAGGSIYNEQFF